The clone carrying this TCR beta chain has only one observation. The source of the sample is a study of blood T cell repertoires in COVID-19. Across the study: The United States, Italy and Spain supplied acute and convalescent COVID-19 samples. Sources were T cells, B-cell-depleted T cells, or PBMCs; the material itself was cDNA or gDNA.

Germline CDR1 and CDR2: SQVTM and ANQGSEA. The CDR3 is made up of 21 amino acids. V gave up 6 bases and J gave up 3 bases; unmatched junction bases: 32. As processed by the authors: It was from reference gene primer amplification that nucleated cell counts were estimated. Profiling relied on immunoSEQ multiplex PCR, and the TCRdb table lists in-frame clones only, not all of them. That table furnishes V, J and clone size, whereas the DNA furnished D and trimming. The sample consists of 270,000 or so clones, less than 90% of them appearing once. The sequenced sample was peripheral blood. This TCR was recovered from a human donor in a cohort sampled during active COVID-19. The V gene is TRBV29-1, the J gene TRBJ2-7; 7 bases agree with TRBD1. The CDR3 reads CSVGNRGPMSIRVPPYYEQYF. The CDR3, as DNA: TGCAGCGTAGGGAACAGGGGCCCTATGTCAATCAGAGTCCCCCCCTACTACGAGCAGTACTTC.